What follows are 22 T cell receptor beta chains derived from one specimen sequenced in a study of molecular identifiers for immune sequencing clone quantification (dated 2018 in TCRdb). Library preparation was by PCR. The listed sequencing device is NextSeq 500. TCRdb reworked the public reads: Q25 trimming with fastp, MiXCR clone assembly, productive beta chains retained. One record per CDR3 amino acid sequence lists the most common genes and DNA. In this sample the table shows roughly 630,000 distinct CDR3 sequences, roughly 23% of which occur a single time. About 0.8% of the sample goes to the ten largest clones. The specimen sequenced was naive CD8+ T cells from blood, with Jurkat cell RNA spiked in. The sample's cell subset or site, from its label and the paper: FACS-sorted CD8+CD4-CCR7+CD45RA+ naive T cells. The source of these receptors is a human donor in good health. Some libraries in this study had Jurkat cell RNA spiked in.

This clonotype was seen repeatedly, ten times or more. The V call is TRBV7-8, the J call TRBJ2-4, with D maybe TRBD1 (6 bases). The CDR3 totals 14 residues. CDR1 SGHVS and CDR2 FQNEAQ come from the germline V gene. V gave up 1 base and J gave up 8 bases, with 12 bases separating them. This CDR3 is CASSLVQGGYIQYF. As DNA, the CDR3 is TGTGCCAGCAGCTTAGTACAGGGCGGGTACATTCAGTACTTC.

This clonotype has ten or more counts. The genes are TRBV7-9 and TRBJ2-5, with 12 bases lining up with TRBD2. Germline assignment: CDR1 SEHNR and CDR2 FQNEAQ (reference sequence). This CDR3 is built from 18 residues. V was clipped by 7 bases and J by 4 bases; unmatched bases: 16. The CDR3 region has the DNA TGTGCCAGCACCGTCATCCCAGGGCCTAGCGGGAGGGTAGAGACCCAGTACTTC. It encodes CASTVIPGPSGRVETQYF. Filled out from reference TRBV7-9 and TRBJ2-5, the complete variable domain reads DTGVSQNPRHKITKRGQNVTFRCDPISEHNRLYWYRQTLGQGPEFLTYFQNEAQLEKSRLLSDRFSAERPKGSFSTLEIQRTEQGDSAMYLCASTVIPGPSGRVETQYFGPGTRLLVL.

A remark on this clonotype: A much larger clone is a single base away; this may be a read error. The chain has TRBV7-9 and TRBJ2-3; 7 bases are shared with TRBD2. Losses at the gene ends were 5 bases for V and 6 bases for J; bases not matched to a gene: 14. The CDR3 runs 16 residues. CDR1 is SEHNR and CDR2 is FQNEAQ in the germline V gene (reference sequence). CDR3 amino acids: CASSALSAGVVDTQYF. The CDR3 coding sequence is TGTGCCAGCAGCGCGCTCTCGGCGGGGGTGGTGGATACGCAGTATTTT.

Points on this clonotype: Germline is not matched at one junction end, which may reflect a read error. The gene calls are TRBV27 and TRBJ1-1; 7 positions match TRBD1. Germline CDR1 and CDR2: MNHEY and SMNVEV (reference sequence). This CDR3 region has 15 residues. The CDR3 nucleotides read TGTGCCGGCAGCAGCGCAGGGGGTCTGAACACTGAAGCTTTCTTT. As protein: CAGSSAGGLNTEAFF.

Turning to this clonotype: Just one base apart from a much larger clone, this may be a read error. J is TRBJ2-7 and V is TRBV6-5; a possible D gene is TRBD2 (6 bases). Germline values: CDR1 MNHEY, CDR2 SVGAGI. The CDR3 has 15 amino acids. CDR3 in DNA: TGTGCCAGCAGGGAGGAACCCGGGACTGACTACGAGCAGTCCTTC. Encoded protein: CASREEPGTDYEQSF.

This clonotype was counted at least ten times. V gene TRBV19 combines with J gene TRBJ2-2; D remains unclear. Trimming cost V 1 base and J 0 bases, with 6 bases left between them. Germline V gene lookup returns CDR1 LNHDA and CDR2 SQIVND (reference sequence). This CDR3 has 15 amino acids. The DNA for the CDR3 is TGTGCCAGTAGTATAGTTCACACGAACACCGGGGAGCTGTTTTTT. Protein: CASSIVHTNTGELFF.

V gene TRBV20-1 combines with J gene TRBJ1-2; 10 nucleotides match TRBD1. V trimming: 3 bases; J trimming: 4 bases; junction bases outside the gene matches: 5. The germline V gene encodes CDR1 DFQATT and CDR2 SNEGSKA (reference sequence). The CDR3 extends over 14 amino acids. In nucleotides, the CDR3 is TGCAGTGCTAGCGGGGACAGGGGATTCTATGGCTACACCTTC. Its protein product is CSASGDRGFYGYTF.

This clonotype was seen many times. The chain is built from TRBV6-5 and TRBJ2-3; no definite D call. This CDR3 spans 15 amino acids. Trimming shortened V by 0 bases and J by 0 bases, and 7 bases separated the two germline ends. CDR1 and CDR2 from the germline V gene are MNHEY and SVGAGI. The CDR3 loop reads CASSYSHTSTDTQYF. Here the CDR3 DNA reads TGTGCCAGCAGTTACTCCCATACTAGCACAGATACGCAGTATTTT.

Concerning this clonotype itself: This may come from a read error, since a much larger clone is one base off. The chain couples TRBV6-5 to TRBJ1-1; D is uncertain. V was pared by 8 bases and J by 6 bases, with 13 bases between. The V gene's germline CDR1 is MNHEY and CDR2 SVGAGI. This CDR3 is built from 12 residues. CDR3 region: CASLRCGSEAFF. The DNA for the CDR3 is TGTGCCAGCCTACGATGTGGATCTGAAGCTTTCTTT.

This clonotype was counted a few times. J is TRBJ1-1 and V is TRBV5-6; TRBD1 matches 7 bases. With V trimmed by 3 bases and J by 12 bases, 17 bases remained unmatched. Germline V gene data show CDR1 as SGHDT and CDR2 as YYEEEE. This CDR3 is 15 amino acids long. CDR3 loop: CASSSINRQGGLTFF. CDR3 DNA sequence: TGTGCCAGCAGCTCAATTAACCGACAGGGCGGGTTAACTTTCTTT.

This clonotype occurred many times. The J gene is TRBJ2-7, the V gene TRBV7-9, with D maybe TRBD2 (6 bases). The ends were cut back, 4 bases at V and 6 bases at J, with 22 bases in the middle. Per germline, CDR1 SEHNR and CDR2 FQNEAQ (reference sequence). CDR3 length: 16 residues. CDR3 coding DNA: TGTGCCAGCAGCTCACCTACGACCCGGGAGCCAACCGAGCAGTACTTC. Protein: CASSSPTTREPTEQYF.

This clonotype showed up many times. The chain uses TRBV7-2 and TRBJ2-3; possibly TRBD2 for D (5 bases). There are 14 residues in the CDR3. The germline CDR1 and CDR2 sequences are SGHTA and FQGNSA. The V and J ends lost 2 bases and 4 bases respectively, with 10 bases between them. CDR3 protein: CASSLFLAPDTQYF. DNA for the CDR3: TGTGCCAGCAGCTTATTCCTAGCCCCAGATACGCAGTATTTT.

This clonotype occurred a few times. The V and J genes are TRBV7-6 and TRBJ1-6, with a weak D call TRBD1 (5 bases). V lost 5 bases, J lost 3 bases, and 8 bases lay in between. CDR3 size: 14 residues. The V gene's germline CDR1 is SGHVS and CDR2 FNYEAQ. For the CDR3, the DNA is TGTGCCAGCAGCGAACAGGTCTATAATTCACCCCTCCACTTT. Its translation is CASSEQVYNSPLHF.

This clonotype has at least ten counts. The V gene is TRBV27, the J gene TRBJ2-1, with D possibly being TRBD1 (5 bases). Germline lookup yields CDR1 MNHEY and CDR2 SMNVEV (reference sequence). The V gene lost 6 bases and the J gene lost 11 bases, with 17 bases spanning the gap. CDR3 size: 13 residues. The CDR3 sequence: CASRSYLQVQQFF. The CDR3 DNA reads TGTGCCAGCAGGTCGTACTTACAGGTCCAGCAGTTCTTC.

This clonotype has just a few counts. This chain joins TRBV21-1 and TRBJ1-4; whether TRBD1, the table's D call, matches the DNA was not checked. TRBV21-1 is marked as a pseudogene. The CDR3 runs 14 residues. CDR3 in amino acids: CANSNVGAHGKLFF. Written as DNA, the CDR3 is TGTGCCAACAGCAACGTAGGGGCTCACGGAAAACTGTTTTTT.

This rearrangement joins TRBV20-1 to TRBJ1-3; tentatively, D is TRBD1 (5 bases). The CDR3 spans 17 residues. The germline V and J ends were trimmed by 5 bases and 0 bases, with 20 bases remaining between them. The germline CDR1 and CDR2 sequences are DFQATT and SNEGSKA (reference sequence). DNA for the CDR3: TGCAGTGCTCCTTGGGGGGTTTGGGGCAACTCTGGAAACACCATATATTTT. As protein: CSAPWGVWGNSGNTIYF.

The chain links TRBV6-5 to TRBJ2-1, with 9 nucleotides matching TRBD2. V lost 2 bases and J lost 3; bases outside the gene matches: 2. The CDR3 has 15 amino acids. Looked up from germline, CDR1 is MNHEY and CDR2 is SVGAGI. The CDR3, as DNA: TGTGCCAGCAGTTACGCGGGGGGGGTCTACAATGAGCAGTTCTTC. It is translated as CASSYAGGVYNEQFF.

The genes are TRBV7-9 and TRBJ2-2, with TRBD2 matching 12 bases. Germline V gives CDR1 SEHNR, CDR2 FQNEAQ (reference sequence). Trimming took 6 bases from V and 5 from J; bases not matched to a gene: 7. This CDR3 is 16 amino acids long. The DNA for the CDR3 is TGTGCCAGCAGACCGACTAGCGGGGGTGTTACCGGGGAGCTGTTTTTT. It codes for CASRPTSGGVTGELFF.

The chain recombines TRBV9 with TRBJ1-5, with a tentative D call TRBD1 (5 bases). The V and J ends lost 7 bases and 0 bases respectively, with 11 bases between them. The CDR3 is made up of 14 amino acids. Per the germline V gene, CDR1 is SGDLS and CDR2 is YYNGEE. CDR3 DNA sequence: TGTGCCAGCGCCGGGGGGGATAGCAATCAGCCCCAGCATTTT. Encoded protein: CASAGGDSNQPQHF. The full variable domain, rest sourced from reference TRBV9 and TRBJ1-5, is DSGVTQTPKHLITATGQRVTLRCSPRSGDLSVYWYQQSLDQGLQFLIQYYNGEERAKGNILERFSAQQFPDLHSELNLSSLELGDSALYFCASAGGDSNQPQHFGDGTRLSIL.

This clonotype was picked up many times. The chain links TRBV29-1 to TRBJ2-2; 8 nucleotides match TRBD2. The V segment lost 6 bases and the J segment 4 bases; nucleotides outside the gene matches: 7. Germline lookup yields CDR1 SQVTM and CDR2 ANQGSEA. The CDR3 extends over 14 amino acids. CDR3 sequence: CSVESGRGTGELFF. CDR3 sequence (DNA): TGCAGCGTAGAAAGCGGGAGAGGCACCGGGGAGCTGTTTTTT.

This clonotype was observed a handful of times. The chain employs TRBV4-3 and TRBJ2-1; TRBD1 matches 8 bases. The CDR3 contains 16 residues. V lost 1 base to trimming and J lost 3 bases; unmatched junction nucleotides: 5. Germline V gives CDR1 LGHNA, CDR2 YSLEER. CDR3 region: CASSQGQDRVYNEQFF. The CDR3 region has the DNA TGCGCCAGCAGCCAAGGACAGGACAGGGTCTACAATGAGCAGTTCTTC.

The table lists this clonotype with a few counts. The rearrangement uses TRBV7-2 and TRBJ1-1; the D gene is possibly TRBD1 (5 bases). With 4 bases removed from V and 4 bases from J, the gap between germline ends came to 13 bases. Germline values: CDR1 SGHTA, CDR2 FQGNSA. The CDR3 is made up of 14 amino acids. This CDR3 reads CASSSRGGVTEAFF. In DNA form, the CDR3 reads TGTGCCAGCAGCTCACGGGGGGGGGTCACTGAAGCTTTCTTT.